This TCR beta chain derives from a study of vaccination and CD4 T cells after COVID-19 (dated by TCRdb to 2021 to 2024). Regarding the study in general: Every convalescent patient had a positive nasal swab PCR test for SARS-CoV-2, with mild disease in roughly 10 patients and severe disease in one. Two doses of either the Pfizer-BioNTech BNT162b2 vaccine (n=8) or the Moderna mRNA-1273 vaccine (n=2) were administered to participants. Six males and four females were included in the convalescent cohort, with two Hispanic individuals, seven Caucasians, two Asians and one multiracial person represented. Post-COVID blood samples from convalescent patients were collected a median of roughly 100 days after diagnosis, with a range of roughly 30 to 170 days. The cultures were stimulated with overlapping spike peptide pools from SARS-CoV-2 and from the common cold coronaviruses HCoV-NL63, HCoV-OC43 and HCoV-229E. In 9 to 11 COVID-19 convalescent patients and a few infection-naive healthy vaccine recipients, researchers compared the spike-specific CD4+ TCR repertoire from before mRNA vaccination with the repertoire from after. Post-vaccine blood samples were collected a median of 72 days after the second vaccine dose, ranging from roughly 14 to 241 days. In control cultures, a CEFX viral epitope pool was used as positive control, an HIV-1 Nef peptide pool was used as negative control, or no peptide was added. Here is what the overall study found, with its caveats: Among convalescent patients, a median roughly 90% of the SARS-CoV-2-reactive clones seen after vaccination appeared only after vaccination, which suggests priming specific to the vaccine. Of the vaccine-specific clones in convalescent patients, 304 of 307, or nearly all, reacted only to SARS-CoV-2 spike and did not cross-react with common cold coronaviruses. The study included relatively few convalescent patients and did not analyze early timepoints after natural infection. Although the median number of SARS-CoV-2-reactive clonotypes went up from 21 after infection to 35 to 40 after vaccination, the increase was not significant.

The label giving this sample's treatment or condition can be read as: roughly nine-day PBMC culture with coronavirus spike peptide pools or control peptides (ViraFEST assay). To expand antigen-specific T cells with peptide pools and then pick out the expanded clonotypes through TCR sequencing, the study relied on the ViraFEST assay. The convalescent patients' positive SARS-CoV-2 PCR tests fell between March and December 2020, which was before the Alpha, Beta and Delta variants emerged in the United States. Each well held 2.2 million or so PBMCs cultured with approximately 10 ug/ml peptide pools in IMDM containing 5% human AB serum and around 10 IU/ml IL-2. Half of the culture medium was replaced with fresh IL-2-containing medium on days 3 and 7. After around 10 days of culture, CD4+ T cells were isolated by negative selection with the EasySep CD4+ T cell isolation kit. Ficoll-Paque Plus gradient centrifugation was used to isolate PBMCs from whole blood, and the isolated PBMCs were then either used fresh or cryopreserved at -140C. Triplicate wells were generally used for each culture condition.

In regard to this clonotype: Which antigen it targets is not known. No qualities accompany the bases; no much larger clone lies one base away.

After removal of 4 bases from V and 7 bases from J, the junction retains 3 bases not matched to a gene. The CDR3 spans 13 residues, from the cysteine through the phenylalanine. Left in the record is the CDR3 DNA by itself, 39 bases read in frame from the first base. CDR1 is given as KGHDR and CDR2 as SFDVKD, both from the germline V gene. Library preparation used PCR. DNA from cultured CD4+ T cells was subjected to TCR sequencing with the Oncomine TCR Beta short-read assay at the Johns Hopkins FTIC core. Genomic DNA was extracted from the cultured CD4+ T cells with the QIAamp micro DNA kit. Oncomine TCR Beta libraries from cultured CD4+ T cells were pooled using unique dual indexes and sequenced on an Illumina iSeq 100. The paper's data handling went like this. Non-productive sequences were removed, and CDR3s not starting with C, not ending with F or W, or shorter than 7 amino acids were discarded. Antigen-specific clonotypes were identified with the MANAFEST web application by comparing peptide-stimulated wells with reference and other culture wells. An FDR below 0.05, an odds ratio above 5, and a productive frequency above 0.1% in at least two of three replicate wells were required for clones to be considered positive. Cross-reactive clonotypes were defined as significantly expanded in both SARS-CoV-2 spike wells and at least one common cold coronavirus spike condition. Using R version 3.6.1, CDR3 homology was evaluated through Levenshtein distances (stringdist) along with unrooted phylogenetic trees (ape). TCRdb redid the processing of the public reads, applying fastp at Q25 and MiXCR, and retained in-frame beta chains. Rows are combined by CDR3 protein, so each entry shows the most common genes and DNA. The V and J calls were determined by TCRdb, not by the authors. Across this sample there are 13,000 to 15,000 distinct CDR3 sequences, with roughly 60% seen only once. The top ten clonotypes cover about 14% of the sample.

The receptor comes from a human donor who had recovered from COVID-19. The specimen was CD4+ T cells from blood, cultured in vitro. The chain uses TRBV24-1 and TRBJ1-2, with 9 bases matching TRBD1. The nucleotide sequence is TGTGCCACCAGTGAGGGGACAGGGAGTGGCTACACCTTC. Translated, this gives CATSEGTGSGYTF.